These 16 T cell receptor beta chains were all obtained from the same sample, sequenced in a study of T cell changes during pregnancy in multiple sclerosis. Method: immunoSEQ multiplex PCR; TCRdb's copy keeps in-frame clones and lacks some. The sample carries under 50,000 clones, about 94% recorded once. The source material was CD8+ T cells from peripheral blood mononuclear cells, sampled in the first trimester of pregnancy. The receptors originated from a female donor with multiple sclerosis, enrolled in a pregnancy study.

The rearrangement joins TRBV27 to TRBJ1-1; 8 nucleotides agree with TRBD1. The V and J ends lost 5 bases and 4 bases, in that order; junction bases with no gene match: 3. The CDR3 has 13 amino acids. Per germline, CDR1 MNHEY and CDR2 SMNVEV (reference sequence). CDR3 loop: CASSLQGATEAFF. The CDR3 coding sequence is TGTGCCAGCAGTCTTCAGGGGGCCACTGAAGCTTTCTTT.

The V call is TRBV9, the J call TRBJ1-5, with 7 positions matching TRBD1. The germline CDR1 and CDR2 sequences are SGDLS and YYNGEE. This CDR3 has 15 amino acids. After removal of 3 bases from V and 6 bases from J, the junction contained 9 bases not matched to a gene. CDR3 sequence: CASSAGGSNSQPQHF. In DNA form, the CDR3 reads TGTGCCAGCAGCGCAGGGGGGTCGAACTCTCAGCCCCAGCATTTT.

This clone is a singleton in its sample. The chain carries TRBV11-2 and TRBJ1-1; D might be TRBD1 (5 bases). Trimming shortened V by 1 base and J by 1 base, and 10 bases separated the two germline ends. Germline CDR1 and CDR2: SGHAT and FQNNGV. The CDR3 covers 15 residues. The CDR3 spells CASSLAGYGNTEAFF. CDR3 bases: TGTGCCAGCAGCTTAGCAGGGTACGGGAACACTGAAGCTTTCTTT.

This clone showed up just once. This chain links TRBV2 with TRBJ2-3; D possibly corresponds to TRBD1 (5 bases). The CDR3 length is 14 residues. Looked up from germline, CDR1 is SNHLY and CDR2 is FYNNEI. The V and J ends lost 4 bases and 4 bases respectively, with 12 bases between them. This CDR3 reads CASSVGQGSDTQYF. CDR3 DNA sequence: TGTGCCAGCAGTGTCGGGCAGGGCTCAGATACGCAGTATTTT. Variable domain in full (rest from reference TRBV2 and TRBJ2-3): EPEVTQTPSHQVTQMGQEVILRCVPISNHLYFYWYRQILGQKVEFLVSFYNNEISEKSEIFDDQFSVERPDGSNFTLKIRSTKLEDSAMYFCASSVGQGSDTQYFGPGTRLTVL.

J is TRBJ1-2 and V is TRBV19; D unclear. The germline gives CDR1 LNHDA, CDR2 SQIVND (reference sequence). The V gene lost 5 bases and the J gene lost 4 bases, with 8 bases spanning the gap. The CDR3 runs 12 residues. The chain's CDR3 is CASSPDIYGYTF. The DNA of the CDR3 is TGTGCCAGTAGTCCCGACATCTATGGCTACACCTTC. The full variable domain, completed using reference TRBV19 and TRBJ1-2, is DGGITQSPKYLFRKEGQNVTLSCEQNLNHDAMYWYRQDPGQGLRLIYYSQIVNDFQKGDIAEGYSVSREKKESFPLTVTSAQKNPTAFYLCASSPDIYGYTFGSGTRLTVV.

In its sample, this clone was seen once. The chain has TRBV12-5 and TRBJ2-7; TRBD1 matches at 8 bases. This CDR3 has 17 residues. CDR1 and CDR2 from the germline V gene are LGHNT and FRNRAP. V lost 4 bases to trimming and J lost 6 bases; unmatched junction nucleotides: 17. The CDR3 protein is CASGSEPYPTGVSEQYF. CDR3 DNA sequence: TGTGCTAGTGGTTCCGAACCTTACCCGACAGGGGTGAGCGAGCAGTACTTC.

The chain couples TRBV5-4 to TRBJ2-5, with 7 bases lining up with TRBD1. The ends lost 3 bases at V and 4 bases at J; junction bases unmatched: 6. The CDR3 spans 14 residues. Germline assignment: CDR1 SGHNT and CDR2 YYREEE (reference sequence). The CDR3 spells CASSSLTGIETQYF. DNA for the CDR3: TGTGCCAGCAGCTCGCTGACAGGGATAGAGACCCAGTACTTC.

The gene calls are TRBV7-9 and TRBJ2-7, with D perhaps matching TRBD2 (6 bases). Germline V gene lookup returns CDR1 SEHNR and CDR2 FQNEAQ (reference sequence). The CDR3 covers 14 residues. V lost 7 bases, J lost 5 bases, and 18 bases lay in between. CDR3 protein: CASNLLAANHEQYF. Written as DNA, the CDR3 is TGTGCCAGCAACCTACTAGCTGCTAACCACGAGCAGTACTTC.

The chain couples TRBV5-5 to TRBJ1-1, with 7 nucleotides matching TRBD1. Trimming removed 4 bases from V and 4 bases from J; junction bases left unmatched: 4. This CDR3 region has 13 residues. Germline V CDR1 and CDR2: SGHKS, YYEKEE (reference sequence). DNA for the CDR3: TGTGCCAGCAGCCAGACAGGGAGCACTGAAGCTTTCTTT. Amino acids: CASSQTGSTEAFF.

The CDR3 DNA reads as TGTGCCAGCAGCCGACCCTCGACATCGCCGGAAGAGACCCAGTACTTC. Protein sequence: CASSRPSTSPEETQYF. The rearrangement joins TRBV7-8 to TRBJ2-5, with D unclear. Germline V CDR1 and CDR2: SGHVS, FQNEAQ. V lost 5 bases and J 3 bases, leaving 19 bases between the germline ends. The CDR3 runs 16 residues.

This sequence joins TRBV4-1 and TRBJ2-1, with 7 bases matching TRBD1. Germline-derived CDR1 and CDR2 are MGHRA and YSYEKL. There are 17 residues in the CDR3. V lost 0 bases, J lost 4 bases, and 9 bases stayed unmatched. The CDR3 coding sequence is TGCGCCAGCAGCCAAGATCAAACACAGGGGCTTTACAATGAGCAGTTCTTC. Translating it yields CASSQDQTQGLYNEQFF.

The chain uses TRBV4-1 and TRBJ2-7; D may be TRBD1 (5 bases). V was cut by 1 base and J by 2 bases, with 6 bases left in between. The CDR3 runs to 13 residues. Germline CDR1 is MGHRA and CDR2 is YSYEKL. Here the CDR3 reads CASSQVTAYEQYF. The CDR3 DNA follows: TGCGCCAGCAGCCAAGTGACAGCCTACGAGCAGTACTTC.

This clone has only one observation. V usage is TRBV29-1 and J usage is TRBJ2-7; 9 nucleotides match TRBD1. Per the germline V gene, CDR1 is SQVTM and CDR2 is ANQGSEA. V lost 5 bases to trimming and J lost 3 bases; unmatched junction nucleotides: 2. The CDR3 runs 12 residues. The CDR3 loop is CSVWGQGYEQYF. The CDR3 DNA follows: TGCAGCGTTTGGGGACAGGGCTACGAGCAGTACTTC.

The gene calls are TRBV7-6 and TRBJ1-4; TRBD1 matches 8 bases. CDR1 is SGHVS and CDR2 is FNYEAQ in the germline V gene. CDR3 size: 17 residues. Trimming took 0 bases from V and 5 from J; bases not matched to a gene: 8. The CDR3 sequence: CASSLARTGSPNEKLFF. Here the CDR3 DNA reads TGTGCCAGCAGCTTAGCGAGGACAGGGAGTCCGAATGAAAAACTGTTTTTT.

A single count supports this clone. The CDR3 bases are TGTGCCACCGAGAGGCTGGAGGGGGCGGTGGATGGAAACACCATATATTTT. Its protein product is CATERLEGAVDGNTIYF. This sequence joins TRBV15 and TRBJ1-3; 7 bases are shared with TRBD1. Germline values: CDR1 LNHNV, CDR2 YYDKDF (reference sequence). The CDR3 is made up of 17 amino acids. The junction had 16 bases not matched to a gene; V was cut back by 8 bases and J by 3 bases.

The rearrangement links TRBV7-2 to TRBJ2-7, with D possibly TRBD1 on 5 matching bases. The germline V and J ends were trimmed by 1 base and 2 bases, with 9 bases remaining between them. The V gene's germline CDR1 is SGHTA and CDR2 FQGNSA. This CDR3 has 14 residues. CDR3 residues: CASSLGRVAYEQYF. In DNA form, the CDR3 reads TGTGCCAGCAGCTTAGGCAGGGTGGCCTACGAGCAGTACTTC.